The clone carrying this TCR beta chain showed up many times. The antigen is unknown. These data originate in a study of cytomegalovirus exposure and HLA in healthy donors. Broader study findings: Available immune exposure information covered CMV serostatus only. There were under 200 TCR beta chains listed as cytomegalovirus-associated. Cytomegalovirus status was reportedly diagnosed by the classifier with high specificity and sensitivity. Per a prior analysis, the majority of TCR beta V segments were productive roughly 87% or roughly 30% of the time.

A multiplex PCR was run with 60 Vbeta primers and 13 Jbeta primers. TCRdb's table, derived via immunoSEQ multiplex PCR, lists solely in-frame clones and lacks some. The sample carries over 130,000 clones, around 66% recorded once. V was clipped by 2 bases and J by 5 bases; unmatched bases: 4. Germline V lookup: CDR1 MNHNY, CDR2 SVGAGI (reference sequence). This CDR3 has 14 amino acids. The V and J genes are TRBV6-6 and TRBJ1-1; TRBD1 aligns across 8 bases. The sequenced material came from PBMCs. The origin of this receptor is a woman aged 60-75 years in good health and CMV-seronegative. The DNA of the CDR3 is TGTGCCAGCAGTTACGGACAGGGAGGAACTGAAGCTTTCTTT. Protein product: CASSYGQGGTEAFF.